This entry is about one TCR beta chain. These data belong to a study of shared clonotypes between healthy human individuals. Germline V gene data show CDR1 as GTSNPN and CDR2 as SVGIG (reference sequence). The CDR3 consists of 13 residues. The junction had 8 bases not matched to a gene; V was cut back by 4 bases and J by 9 bases. The authors' processing: In the immunoSEQ data, sequences were junction-only and lacked quality scores, so filtering differed. Generated by immunoSEQ multiplex PCR, the TCRdb table keeps only in-frame clones and is missing some. V, J and clone size are those of that table, while D and trimming were read from the DNA. The sample lists around 1.1 million clones, about 80% occurring once.

This sequence was found in a young man in good health. Some clones in this sample may be carry-over from other donors' samples. The rearrangement joins TRBV30 to TRBJ2-1; 8 bases fit TRBD2. Sequencing input: memory CD4+ T cells from PBMCs. Indicated subset: CD45RA-negative fraction. CDR3 amino acids: CAWNSGTSSEQFF. CDR3 in DNA: TGTGCCTGGAACTCCGGGACTAGTTCTGAGCAGTTCTTC.